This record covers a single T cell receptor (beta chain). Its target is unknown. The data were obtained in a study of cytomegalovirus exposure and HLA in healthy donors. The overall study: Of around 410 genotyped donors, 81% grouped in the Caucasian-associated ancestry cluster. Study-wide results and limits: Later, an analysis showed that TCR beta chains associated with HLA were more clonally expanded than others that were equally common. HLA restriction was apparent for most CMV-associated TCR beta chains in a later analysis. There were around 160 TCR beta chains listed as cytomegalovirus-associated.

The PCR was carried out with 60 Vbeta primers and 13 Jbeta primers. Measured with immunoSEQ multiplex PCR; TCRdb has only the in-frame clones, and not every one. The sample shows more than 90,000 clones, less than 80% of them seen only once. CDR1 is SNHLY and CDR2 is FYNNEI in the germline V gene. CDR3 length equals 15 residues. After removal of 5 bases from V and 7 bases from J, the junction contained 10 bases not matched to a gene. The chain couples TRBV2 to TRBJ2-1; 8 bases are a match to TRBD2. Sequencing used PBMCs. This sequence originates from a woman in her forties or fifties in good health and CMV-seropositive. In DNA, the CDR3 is TGTGCCAGCAGTTGGGGCGGGGGGAGTTTAAATGAGCAGTTCTTC. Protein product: CASSWGGGSLNEQFF.